This T cell receptor beta chain was recorded in a study of CD8 T cells in ankylosing spondylitis. The CDR3 consists of 15 residues. Between the trimmed V and J ends, which lost 1 base and 9 bases, there was a span of 16 bases. General observations from the study: Significantly higher representation of disease-linked clones was reported for matched ankylosing spondylitis synovial fluid.

One entry per CDR3 protein results from TCRdb running MiXCR on the 5' RACE reads. The sample carries about 340,000 distinct CDR3 sequences, under 15% recorded once. This clonotype was seen repeatedly, ten times or more. The antigen remains undetermined. V usage is TRBV12-3 or TRBV12-4 and J usage is TRBJ2-1; TRBD2 might be the D (5 bases). This clonotype was obtained from a male donor with ankylosing spondylitis or in good health (not recorded which). The sequenced sample consisted of blood, either unsorted or a sorted T cell fraction (not recorded which). CDR3 region: CASSLELGLASEQFF. CDR3 coding DNA: TGTGCCAGCAGTTTAGAACTAGGGCTCGCGAGTGAGCAGTTCTTC.